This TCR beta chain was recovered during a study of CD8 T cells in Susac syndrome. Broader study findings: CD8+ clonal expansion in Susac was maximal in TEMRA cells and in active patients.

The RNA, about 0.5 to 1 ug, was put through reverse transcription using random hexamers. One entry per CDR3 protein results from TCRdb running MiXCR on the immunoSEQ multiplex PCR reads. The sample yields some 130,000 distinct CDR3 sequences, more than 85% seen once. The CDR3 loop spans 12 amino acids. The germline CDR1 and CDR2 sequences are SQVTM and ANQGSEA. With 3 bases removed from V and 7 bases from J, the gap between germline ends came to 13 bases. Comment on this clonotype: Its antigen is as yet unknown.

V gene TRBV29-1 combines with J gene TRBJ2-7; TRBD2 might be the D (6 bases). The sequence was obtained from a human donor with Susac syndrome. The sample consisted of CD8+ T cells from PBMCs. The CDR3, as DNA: TGCAGCGTTGAGAGCTCCCGGGGGGAGCAGTACTTC. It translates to CSVESSRGEQYF.